Below, one TCR beta chain is given with its context. The data originate from a study of blood T cell repertoires in COVID-19. Measured with immunoSEQ multiplex PCR; TCRdb has only the in-frame clones, and not every one. The table shows some 160,000 clones, with about 87% occurring only once. J was trimmed by 9 bases and V by 0 bases; bases with no gene match: 7. Germline CDR1 KGHSH, CDR2 LQKENI. The CDR3 runs 15 residues. The sequence derives from a woman in her sixties or seventies with COVID-19, enrolled during active disease. Sequencing input: peripheral blood. The chain is built from TRBV18 and TRBJ2-1; 8 bases are a match to TRBD1. CDR3 nucleotides: TGTGCCAGCTCACCACCTAGGACAGGGACGGTTGAGCAGTTCTTC. Amino acid sequence: CASSPPRTGTVEQFF.